This T cell receptor (beta chain) was observed in a study of shared clonotypes between healthy human individuals. The repertoire was sequenced with immunoSEQ multiplex PCR; TCRdb's copy has only in-frame clones and lacks some. The sample lists about 2 million clones; just under 95% were seen once. This clone was seen a single time. Cells designated naive CD8 were CD45RO-negative and were positively selected for CCR7, with terminally differentiated effector memory CD45RA+ cells excluded. V was cut by 0 bases and J by 3 bases, with 11 bases left in between. CDR3 length equals 15 residues. Germline values: CDR1 MNHNY, CDR2 SVGAGI (reference sequence).

Specimen: naive CD8+ T cells sorted from blood. V usage is TRBV6-6 and J usage is TRBJ1-2; D is undetermined. The TCR originated in a man in his late teens or twenties in good health. CDR3 sequence reads: CASSYSFGPDYGYTF. The CDR3 nucleotides read TGTGCCAGCAGTTACTCATTCGGTCCGGACTATGGCTACACCTTC.